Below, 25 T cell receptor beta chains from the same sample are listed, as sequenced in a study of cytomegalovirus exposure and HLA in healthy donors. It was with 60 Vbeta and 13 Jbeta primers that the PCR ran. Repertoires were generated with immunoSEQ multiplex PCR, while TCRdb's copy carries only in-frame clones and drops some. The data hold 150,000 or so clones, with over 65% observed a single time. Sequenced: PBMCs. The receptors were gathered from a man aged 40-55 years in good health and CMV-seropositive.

The CDR3 sequence: CASSHGYEQYF. CDR3 bases: TGTGCCAGCAGCCACGGCTACGAGCAGTACTTC. This sequence joins TRBV14 and TRBJ2-7; D unresolved. V was shortened by 3 bases and J by 3 bases, with 3 bases between the two germline ends. In germline, CDR1 is SGHDN, CDR2 FVKESK. This CDR3 comprises 11 residues.

CDR3 sequence reads: CARSLQITQPQHF. The CDR3, as DNA: TGTGCCAGAAGCTTACAGATCACTCAGCCCCAGCATTTT. This chain joins TRBV5-3 and TRBJ1-5; D ambiguous. TRBV5-3 is treated as an ORF (open reading frame) with a function not yet certain. Trimming removed 2 bases from V and 6 bases from J, with 9 bases in between. CDR3 length: 13 residues.

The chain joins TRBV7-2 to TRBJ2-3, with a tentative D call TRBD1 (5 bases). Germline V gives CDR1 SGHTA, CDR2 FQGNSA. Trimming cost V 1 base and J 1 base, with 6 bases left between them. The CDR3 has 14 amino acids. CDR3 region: CASSLVGGTDTQYF. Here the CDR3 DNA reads TGTGCCAGCAGCTTAGTAGGGGGCACAGATACGCAGTATTTT.

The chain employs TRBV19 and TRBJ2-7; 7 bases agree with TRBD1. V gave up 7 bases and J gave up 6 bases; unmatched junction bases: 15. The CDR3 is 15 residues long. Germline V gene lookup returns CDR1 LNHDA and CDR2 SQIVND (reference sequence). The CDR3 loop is CASNHGQAPTVEQYF. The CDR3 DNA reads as TGTGCCAGTAATCACGGACAGGCCCCTACCGTCGAGCAGTACTTC.

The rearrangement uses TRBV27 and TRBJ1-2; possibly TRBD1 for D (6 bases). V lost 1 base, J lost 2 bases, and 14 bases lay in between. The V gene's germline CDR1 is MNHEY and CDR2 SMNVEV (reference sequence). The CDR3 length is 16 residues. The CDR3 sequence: CASSLYQGHRNYGYTF. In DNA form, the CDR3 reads TGTGCCAGCAGTTTATATCAGGGACACCGGAACTATGGCTACACCTTC.

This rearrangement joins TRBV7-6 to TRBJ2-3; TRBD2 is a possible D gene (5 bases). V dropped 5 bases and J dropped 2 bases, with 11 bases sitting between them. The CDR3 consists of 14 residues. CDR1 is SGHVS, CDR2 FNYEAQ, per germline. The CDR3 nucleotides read TGTGCCAGCAGCCGTGGGGAGTTCACAGATACGCAGTATTTT. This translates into CASSRGEFTDTQYF.

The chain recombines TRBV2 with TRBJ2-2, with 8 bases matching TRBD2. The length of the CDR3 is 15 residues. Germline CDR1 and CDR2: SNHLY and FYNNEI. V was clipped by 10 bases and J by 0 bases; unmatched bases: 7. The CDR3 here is CATRALAANTGELFF. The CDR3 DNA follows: TGTGCCACTCGGGCACTAGCGGCGAACACCGGGGAGCTGTTTTTT. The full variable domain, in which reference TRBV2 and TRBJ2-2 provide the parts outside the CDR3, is EPEVTQTPSHQVTQMGQEVILRCVPISNHLYFYWYRQILGQKVEFLVSFYNNEISEKSEIFDDQFSVERPDGSNFTLKIRSTKLEDSAMYFCATRALAANTGELFFGEGSRLTVL.

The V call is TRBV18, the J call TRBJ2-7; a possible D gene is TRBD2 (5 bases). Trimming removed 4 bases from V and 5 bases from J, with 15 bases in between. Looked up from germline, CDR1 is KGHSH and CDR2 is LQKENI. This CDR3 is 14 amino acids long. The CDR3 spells CASSLTWTEDEQYF. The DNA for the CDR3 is TGTGCCAGCTCACTTACTTGGACTGAAGACGAGCAGTACTTC.

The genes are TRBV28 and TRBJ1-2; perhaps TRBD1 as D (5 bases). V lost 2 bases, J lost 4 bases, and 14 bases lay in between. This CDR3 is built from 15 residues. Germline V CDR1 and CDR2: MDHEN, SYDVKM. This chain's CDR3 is CASSLGGGRPYGYTF. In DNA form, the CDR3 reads TGTGCCAGCAGTTTAGGGGGGGGACGGCCCTATGGCTACACCTTC.

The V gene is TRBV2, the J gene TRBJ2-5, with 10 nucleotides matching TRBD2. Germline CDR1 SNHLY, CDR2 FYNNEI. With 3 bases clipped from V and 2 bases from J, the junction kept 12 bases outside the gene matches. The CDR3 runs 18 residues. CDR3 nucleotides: TGTGCCAGCAGTGACCACCCTCCGGGACTAGCGTCTCAAGAGACCCAGTACTTC. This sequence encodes CASSDHPPGLASQETQYF.

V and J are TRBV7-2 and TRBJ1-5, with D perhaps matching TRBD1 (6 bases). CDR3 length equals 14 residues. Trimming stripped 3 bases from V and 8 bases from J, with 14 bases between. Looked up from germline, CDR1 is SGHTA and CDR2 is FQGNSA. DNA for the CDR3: TGTGCCAGCAGCTTTAACGGGGGGCAGGAGCCCCAGCATTTT. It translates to CASSFNGGQEPQHF.

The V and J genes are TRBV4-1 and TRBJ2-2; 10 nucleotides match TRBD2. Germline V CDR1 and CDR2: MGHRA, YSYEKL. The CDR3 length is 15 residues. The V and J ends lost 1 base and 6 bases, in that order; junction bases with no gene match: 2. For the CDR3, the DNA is TGCGCCAGCAGCCAAGGCCTAGCGGGAGCCGGGGAGCTGTTTTTT. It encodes CASSQGLAGAGELFF.

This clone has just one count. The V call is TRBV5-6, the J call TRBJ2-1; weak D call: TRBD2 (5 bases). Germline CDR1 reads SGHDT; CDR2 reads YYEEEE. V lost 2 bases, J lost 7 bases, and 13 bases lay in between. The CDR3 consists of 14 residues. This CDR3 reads CASSLGLAFNEQFF. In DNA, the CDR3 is TGTGCCAGCAGCTTAGGGCTAGCCTTTAATGAGCAGTTCTTC.

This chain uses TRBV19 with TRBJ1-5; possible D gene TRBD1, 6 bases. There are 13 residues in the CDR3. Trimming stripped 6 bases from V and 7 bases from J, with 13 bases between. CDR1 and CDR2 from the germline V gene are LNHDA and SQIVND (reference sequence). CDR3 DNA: TGTGCCAGTAGCTTACAGGGTGGCCAGCCCCAGCATTTT. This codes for CASSLQGGQPQHF.

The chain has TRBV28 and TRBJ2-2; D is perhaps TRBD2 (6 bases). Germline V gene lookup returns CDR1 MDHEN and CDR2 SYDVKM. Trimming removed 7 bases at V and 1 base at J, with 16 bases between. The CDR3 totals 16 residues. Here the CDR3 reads CASTIRDSRNTGELFF. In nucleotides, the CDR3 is TGTGCCAGCACCATCCGGGACTCTAGGAACACCGGGGAGCTGTTTTTT. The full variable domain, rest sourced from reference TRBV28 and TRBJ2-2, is DVKVTQSSRYLVKRTGEKVFLECVQDMDHENMFWYRQDPGLGLRLIYFSYDVKMKEKGDIPEGYSVSREKKERFSLILESASTNQTSMYLCASTIRDSRNTGELFFGEGSRLTVL.

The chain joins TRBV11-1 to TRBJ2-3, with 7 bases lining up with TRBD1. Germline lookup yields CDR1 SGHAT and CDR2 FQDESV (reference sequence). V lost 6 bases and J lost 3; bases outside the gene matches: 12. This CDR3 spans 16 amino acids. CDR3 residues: CASRTGTHLTTDTQYF. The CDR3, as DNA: TGTGCCAGCAGGACAGGGACCCACTTGACGACAGATACGCAGTATTTT.

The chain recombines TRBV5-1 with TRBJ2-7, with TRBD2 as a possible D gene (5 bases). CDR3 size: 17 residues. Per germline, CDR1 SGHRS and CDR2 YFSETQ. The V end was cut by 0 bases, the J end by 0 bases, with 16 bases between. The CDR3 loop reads CASSLGVPGGTSYEQYF. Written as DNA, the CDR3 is TGCGCCAGCAGCTTGGGTGTCCCAGGAGGTACCTCCTACGAGCAGTACTTC. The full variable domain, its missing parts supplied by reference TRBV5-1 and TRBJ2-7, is KAGVTQTPRYLIKTRGQQVTLSCSPISGHRSVSWYQQTPGQGLQFLFEYFSETQRNKGNFPGRFSGRQFSNSRSEMNVSTLELGDSALYLCASSLGVPGGTSYEQYFGPGTRLTVT.

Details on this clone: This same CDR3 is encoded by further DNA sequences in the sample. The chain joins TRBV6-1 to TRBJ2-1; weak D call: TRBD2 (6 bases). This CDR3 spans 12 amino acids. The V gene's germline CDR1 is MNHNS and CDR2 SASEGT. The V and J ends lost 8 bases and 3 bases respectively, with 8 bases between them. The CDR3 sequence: CASSGSYNEQFF. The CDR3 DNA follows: TGTGCCAGCTCCGGGAGCTACAATGAGCAGTTCTTC.

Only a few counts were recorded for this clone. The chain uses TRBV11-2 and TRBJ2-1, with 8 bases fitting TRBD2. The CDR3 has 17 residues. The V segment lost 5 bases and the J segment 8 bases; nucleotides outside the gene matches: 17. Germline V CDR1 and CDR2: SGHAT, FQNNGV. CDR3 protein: CASSHFWGREGRDEQFF. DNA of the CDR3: TGTGCCAGCAGCCATTTCTGGGGTCGGGAGGGCCGTGATGAGCAGTTCTTC. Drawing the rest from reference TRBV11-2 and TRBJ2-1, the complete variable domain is EAGVAQSPRYKIIEKRQSVAFWCNPISGHATLYWYQQILGQGPKLLIQFQNNGVVDDSQLPKDRFSAERLKGVDSTLKIQPAKLEDSAVYLCASSHFWGREGRDEQFFGPGTRLTVL.

CDR3 in amino acids: CASSLTGQHTEAFF. In DNA form, the CDR3 reads TGTGCCAGCAGCTTAACTGGACAGCACACTGAAGCTTTCTTT. The chain joins TRBV7-3 to TRBJ1-1, with a tentative D call TRBD1 (6 bases). CDR1 is SGHTA and CDR2 is FQGTGA in the germline V gene. The CDR3 runs 14 residues. Between the trimmed V and J ends, which lost 0 bases and 3 bases, there was a span of 8 bases.

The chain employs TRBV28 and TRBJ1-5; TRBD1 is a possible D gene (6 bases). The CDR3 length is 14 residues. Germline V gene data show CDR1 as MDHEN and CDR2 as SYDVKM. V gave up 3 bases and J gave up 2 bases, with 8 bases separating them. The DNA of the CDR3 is TGTGCCAGCAGTTTTGCAGGGGGCAATCAGCCCCAGCATTTT. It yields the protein CASSFAGGNQPQHF.

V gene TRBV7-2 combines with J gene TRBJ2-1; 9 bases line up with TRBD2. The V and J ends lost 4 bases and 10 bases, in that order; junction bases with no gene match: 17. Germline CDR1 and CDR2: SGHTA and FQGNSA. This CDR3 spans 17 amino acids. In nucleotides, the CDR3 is TGTGCCAGCAGCTCCCTTGGGACTAGCCCCTCCGAGAGGGAGCAGTTCTTC. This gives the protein CASSSLGTSPSEREQFF.

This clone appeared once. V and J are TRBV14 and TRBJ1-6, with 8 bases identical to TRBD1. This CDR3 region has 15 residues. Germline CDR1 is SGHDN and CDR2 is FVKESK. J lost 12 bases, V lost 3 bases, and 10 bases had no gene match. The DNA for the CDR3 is TGTGCCAGCAGCCAGAGACAGGGGTCTAGGGAACCCCTCCACTTT. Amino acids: CASSQRQGSREPLHF.

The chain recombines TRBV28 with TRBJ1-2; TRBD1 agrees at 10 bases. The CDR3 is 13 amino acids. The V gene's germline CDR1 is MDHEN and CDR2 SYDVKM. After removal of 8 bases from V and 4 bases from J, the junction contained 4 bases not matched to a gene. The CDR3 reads CASLDRGFYGYTF. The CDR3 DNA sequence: TGTGCCAGCTTGGACAGGGGGTTCTATGGCTACACCTTC.

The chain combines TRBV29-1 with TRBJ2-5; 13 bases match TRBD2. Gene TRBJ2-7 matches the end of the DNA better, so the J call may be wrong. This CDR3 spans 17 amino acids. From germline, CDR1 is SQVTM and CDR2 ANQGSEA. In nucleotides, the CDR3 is TGCAGCGTTGAGGGGACTAGCGGGAATCCTCGATCCTACGAGCAGTACTTC. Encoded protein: CSVEGTSGNPRSYEQYF.